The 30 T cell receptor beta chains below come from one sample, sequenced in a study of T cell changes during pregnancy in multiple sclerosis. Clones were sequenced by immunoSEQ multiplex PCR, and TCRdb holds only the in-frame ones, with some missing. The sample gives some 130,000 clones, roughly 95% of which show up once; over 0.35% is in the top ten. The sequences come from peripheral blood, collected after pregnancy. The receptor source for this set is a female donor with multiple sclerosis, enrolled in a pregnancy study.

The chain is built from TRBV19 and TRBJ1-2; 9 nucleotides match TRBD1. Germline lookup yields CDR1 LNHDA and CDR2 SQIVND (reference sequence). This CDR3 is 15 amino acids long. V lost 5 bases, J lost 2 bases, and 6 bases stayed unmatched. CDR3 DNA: TGTGCCAGTAGTTTTGTGGGGACAGGGAACTATGGCTACACCTTC. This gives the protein CASSFVGTGNYGYTF. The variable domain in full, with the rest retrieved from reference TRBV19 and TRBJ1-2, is DGGITQSPKYLFRKEGQNVTLSCEQNLNHDAMYWYRQDPGQGLRLIYYSQIVNDFQKGDIAEGYSVSREKKESFPLTVTSAQKNPTAFYLCASSFVGTGNYGYTFGSGTRLTVV.

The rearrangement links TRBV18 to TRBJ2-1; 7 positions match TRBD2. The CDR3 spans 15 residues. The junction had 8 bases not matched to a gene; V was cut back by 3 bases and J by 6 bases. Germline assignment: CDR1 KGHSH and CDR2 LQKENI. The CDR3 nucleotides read TGTGCCAGCTCACCCAGGACTAGGGGTAGCAATGAGCAGTTCTTC. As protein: CASSPRTRGSNEQFF.

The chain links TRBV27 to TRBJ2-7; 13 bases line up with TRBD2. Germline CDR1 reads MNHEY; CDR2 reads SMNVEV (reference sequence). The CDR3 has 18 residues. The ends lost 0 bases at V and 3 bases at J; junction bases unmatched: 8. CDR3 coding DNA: TGTGCCAGCAGTTTATCGATACTAGCGGGAGGGAGACTCTACGAGCAGTACTTC. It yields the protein CASSLSILAGGRLYEQYF.

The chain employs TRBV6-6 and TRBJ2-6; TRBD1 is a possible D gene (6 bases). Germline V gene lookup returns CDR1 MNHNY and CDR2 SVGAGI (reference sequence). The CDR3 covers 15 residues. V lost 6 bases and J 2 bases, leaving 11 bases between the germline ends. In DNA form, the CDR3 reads TGTGCCAGCAGCTCAGGGGAAGCTGGGGCCAACGTCCTGACTTTC. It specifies CASSSGEAGANVLTF.

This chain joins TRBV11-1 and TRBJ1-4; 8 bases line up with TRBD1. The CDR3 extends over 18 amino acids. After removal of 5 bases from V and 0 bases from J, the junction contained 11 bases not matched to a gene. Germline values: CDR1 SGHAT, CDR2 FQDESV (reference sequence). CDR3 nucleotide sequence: TGTGCCAGCAGCGCCGCCGGGACAGGCTATGCAACTAATGAAAAACTGTTTTTT. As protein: CASSAAGTGYATNEKLFF.

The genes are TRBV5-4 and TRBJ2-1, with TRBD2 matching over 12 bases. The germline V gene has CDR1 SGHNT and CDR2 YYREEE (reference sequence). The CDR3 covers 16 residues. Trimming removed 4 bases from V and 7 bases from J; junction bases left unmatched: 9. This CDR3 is CASSPTSGLAGNEQFF. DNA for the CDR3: TGTGCCAGCAGCCCTACGTCGGGACTAGCGGGTAATGAGCAGTTCTTC.

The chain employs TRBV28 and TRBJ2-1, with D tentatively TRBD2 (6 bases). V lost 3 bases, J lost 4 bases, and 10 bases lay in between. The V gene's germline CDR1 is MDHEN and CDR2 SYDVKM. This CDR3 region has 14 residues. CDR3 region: CASSFAGIYNEQFF. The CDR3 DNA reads TGTGCCAGCAGTTTTGCGGGAATATACAATGAGCAGTTCTTC.

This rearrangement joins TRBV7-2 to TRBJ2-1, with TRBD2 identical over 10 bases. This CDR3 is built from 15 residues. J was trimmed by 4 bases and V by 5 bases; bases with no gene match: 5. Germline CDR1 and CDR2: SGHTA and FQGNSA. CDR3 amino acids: CASSLRAGGYNEQFF. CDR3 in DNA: TGTGCCAGCAGCCTGAGAGCGGGAGGGTACAATGAGCAGTTCTTC.

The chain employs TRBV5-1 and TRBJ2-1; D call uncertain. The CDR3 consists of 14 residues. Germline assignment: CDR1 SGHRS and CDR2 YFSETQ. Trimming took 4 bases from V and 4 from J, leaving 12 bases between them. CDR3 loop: CASSERNIYNEQFF. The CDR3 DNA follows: TGCGCCAGCAGCGAGCGAAATATTTACAATGAGCAGTTCTTC.

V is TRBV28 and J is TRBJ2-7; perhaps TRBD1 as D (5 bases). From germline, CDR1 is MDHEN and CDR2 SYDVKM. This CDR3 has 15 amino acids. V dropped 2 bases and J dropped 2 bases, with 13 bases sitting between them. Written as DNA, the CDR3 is TGTGCCAGCAGTTTACCCAAGACAGAGACCTACGAGCAGTACTTC. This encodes CASSLPKTETYEQYF. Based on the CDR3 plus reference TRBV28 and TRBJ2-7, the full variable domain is DVKVTQSSRYLVKRTGEKVFLECVQDMDHENMFWYRQDPGLGLRLIYFSYDVKMKEKGDIPEGYSVSREKKERFSLILESASTNQTSMYLCASSLPKTETYEQYFGPGTRLTVT.

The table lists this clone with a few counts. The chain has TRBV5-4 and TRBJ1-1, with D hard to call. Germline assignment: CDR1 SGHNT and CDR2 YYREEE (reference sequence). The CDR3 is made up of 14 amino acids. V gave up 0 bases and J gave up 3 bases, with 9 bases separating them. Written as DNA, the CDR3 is TGTGCCAGCAGCTTGGGGGCTGGCGACACTGAAGCTTTCTTT. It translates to CASSLGAGDTEAFF.

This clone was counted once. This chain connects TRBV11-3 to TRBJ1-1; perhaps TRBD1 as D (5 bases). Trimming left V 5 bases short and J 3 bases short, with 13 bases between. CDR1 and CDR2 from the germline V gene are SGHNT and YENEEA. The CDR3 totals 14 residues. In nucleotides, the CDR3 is TGTGCCAGCAGCAGGAGGGGAGGGGACACTGAAGCTTTCTTT. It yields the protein CASSRRGGDTEAFF.

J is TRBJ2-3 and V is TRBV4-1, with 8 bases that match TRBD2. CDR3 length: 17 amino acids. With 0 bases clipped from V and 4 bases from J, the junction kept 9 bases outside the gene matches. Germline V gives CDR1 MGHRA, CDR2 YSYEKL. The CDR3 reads CASSQELPGLGADTQYF. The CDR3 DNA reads TGCGCCAGCAGCCAAGAATTGCCGGGACTAGGGGCAGATACGCAGTATTTT.

The CDR3 loop is CASSPGGGLATGELFF. The CDR3 region has the DNA TGTGCCAGCAGCCCAGGCGGGGGGCTAGCCACCGGGGAGCTGTTTTTT. The chain carries TRBV7-9 and TRBJ2-2; 8 positions match TRBD2. The CDR3 loop spans 16 amino acids. After removal of 5 bases from V and 4 bases from J, the junction contained 9 bases not matched to a gene. Germline V gene sequence: CDR1 SEHNR, CDR2 FQNEAQ (reference sequence).

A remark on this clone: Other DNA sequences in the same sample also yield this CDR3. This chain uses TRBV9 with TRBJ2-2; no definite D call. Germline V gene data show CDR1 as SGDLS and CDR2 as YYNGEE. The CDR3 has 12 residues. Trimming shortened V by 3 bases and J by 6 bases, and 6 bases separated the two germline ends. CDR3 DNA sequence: TGTGCCAGCAGCGGGGCGTCCGGGGAGCTGTTTTTT. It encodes CASSGASGELFF.

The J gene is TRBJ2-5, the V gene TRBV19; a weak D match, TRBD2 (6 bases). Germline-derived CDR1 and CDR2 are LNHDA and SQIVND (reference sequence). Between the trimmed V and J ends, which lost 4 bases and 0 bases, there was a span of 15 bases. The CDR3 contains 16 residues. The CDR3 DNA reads TGTGCCAGTAGTAACGACCCTAGCGACTACCAAGAGACCCAGTACTTC. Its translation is CASSNDPSDYQETQYF.

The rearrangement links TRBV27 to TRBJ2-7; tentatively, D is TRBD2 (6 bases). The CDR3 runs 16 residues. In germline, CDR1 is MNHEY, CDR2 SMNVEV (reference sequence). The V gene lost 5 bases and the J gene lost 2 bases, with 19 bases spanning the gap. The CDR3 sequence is CASSTTYLTGAYEQYF. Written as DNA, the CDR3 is TGTGCCAGCAGTACCACTTATCTAACGGGGGCCTACGAGCAGTACTTC.

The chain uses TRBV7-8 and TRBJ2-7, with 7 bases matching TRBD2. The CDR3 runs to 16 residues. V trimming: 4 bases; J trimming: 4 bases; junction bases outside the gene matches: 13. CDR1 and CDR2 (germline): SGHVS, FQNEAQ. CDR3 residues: CASSSSRGGRIYEQYF. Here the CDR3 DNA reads TGTGCCAGCAGCTCTTCCCGGGGCGGGAGAATTTACGAGCAGTACTTC.

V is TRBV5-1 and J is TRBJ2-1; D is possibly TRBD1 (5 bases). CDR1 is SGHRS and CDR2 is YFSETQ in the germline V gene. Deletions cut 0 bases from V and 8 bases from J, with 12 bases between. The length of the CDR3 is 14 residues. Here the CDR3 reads CASSLDRPPDEQFF. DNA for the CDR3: TGCGCCAGCAGCTTGGACAGGCCCCCTGATGAGCAGTTCTTC.

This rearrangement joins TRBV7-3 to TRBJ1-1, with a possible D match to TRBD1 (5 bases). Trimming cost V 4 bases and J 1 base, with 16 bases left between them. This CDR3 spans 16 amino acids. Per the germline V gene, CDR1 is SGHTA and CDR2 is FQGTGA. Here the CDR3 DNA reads TGTGCCAGCAGCTCTAGCGGTGGGGCAGCGAACACTGAAGCTTTCTTT. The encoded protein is CASSSSGGAANTEAFF.

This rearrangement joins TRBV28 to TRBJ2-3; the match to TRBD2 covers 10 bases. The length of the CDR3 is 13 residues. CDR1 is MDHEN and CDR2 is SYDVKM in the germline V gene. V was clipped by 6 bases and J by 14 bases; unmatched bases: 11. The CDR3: CASRKLAGSEWYF. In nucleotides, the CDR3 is TGTGCCAGCAGAAAACTAGCGGGATCTGAGTGGTATTTT.

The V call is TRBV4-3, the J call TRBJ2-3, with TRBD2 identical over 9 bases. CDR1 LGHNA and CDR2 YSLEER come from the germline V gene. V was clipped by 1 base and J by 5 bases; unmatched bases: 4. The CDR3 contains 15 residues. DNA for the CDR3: TGCGCCAGCAGCCAAGGCGGGAGGGCCCTAGATACGCAGTATTTT. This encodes CASSQGGRALDTQYF.

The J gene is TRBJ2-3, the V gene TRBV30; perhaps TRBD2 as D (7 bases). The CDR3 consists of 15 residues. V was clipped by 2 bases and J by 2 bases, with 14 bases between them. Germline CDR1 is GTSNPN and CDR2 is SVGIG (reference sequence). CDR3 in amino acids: CAWSRGATTTDTQYF. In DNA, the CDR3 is TGTGCCTGGAGTCGGGGGGCGACTACCACAGATACGCAGTATTTT.

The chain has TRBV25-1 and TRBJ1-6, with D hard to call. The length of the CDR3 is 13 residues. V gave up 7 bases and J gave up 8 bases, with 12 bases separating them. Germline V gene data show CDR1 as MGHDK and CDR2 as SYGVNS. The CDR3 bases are TGTGCCAGCACCCCGGGTTTCCATTCACCCCTCCACTTT. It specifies CASTPGFHSPLHF.

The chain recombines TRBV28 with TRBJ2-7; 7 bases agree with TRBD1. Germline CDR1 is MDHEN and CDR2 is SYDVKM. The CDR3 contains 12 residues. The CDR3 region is CATGVGPHEQYF. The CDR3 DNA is TGTGCTACAGGGGTAGGGCCCCACGAGCAGTACTTC.

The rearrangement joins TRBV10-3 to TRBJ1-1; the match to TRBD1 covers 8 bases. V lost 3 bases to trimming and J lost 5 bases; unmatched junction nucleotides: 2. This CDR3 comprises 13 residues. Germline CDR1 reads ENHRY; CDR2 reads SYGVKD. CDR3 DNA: TGTGCCATCAGTGATACAGGGGGGACTGAAGCTTTCTTT. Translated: CAISDTGGTEAFF.

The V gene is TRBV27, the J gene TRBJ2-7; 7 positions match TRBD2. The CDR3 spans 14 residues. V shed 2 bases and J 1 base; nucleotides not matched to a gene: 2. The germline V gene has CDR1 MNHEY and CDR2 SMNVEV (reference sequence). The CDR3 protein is CASSLLADSYEQYF. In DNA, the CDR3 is TGTGCCAGCAGTTTACTAGCGGATTCCTACGAGCAGTACTTC.

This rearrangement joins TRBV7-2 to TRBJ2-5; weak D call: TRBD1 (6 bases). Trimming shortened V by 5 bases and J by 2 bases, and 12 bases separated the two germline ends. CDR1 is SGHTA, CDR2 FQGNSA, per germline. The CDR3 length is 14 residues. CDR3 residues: CASSTTGFQETQYF. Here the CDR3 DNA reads TGTGCCAGCAGCACCACAGGGTTTCAAGAGACCCAGTACTTC.

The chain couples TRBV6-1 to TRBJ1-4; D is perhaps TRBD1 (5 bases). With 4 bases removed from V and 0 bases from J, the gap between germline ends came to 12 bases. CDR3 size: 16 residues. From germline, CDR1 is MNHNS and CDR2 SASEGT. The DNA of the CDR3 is TGTGCCAGCAGTGTGGACACCTATGCAACTAATGAAAAACTGTTTTTT. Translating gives CASSVDTYATNEKLFF.

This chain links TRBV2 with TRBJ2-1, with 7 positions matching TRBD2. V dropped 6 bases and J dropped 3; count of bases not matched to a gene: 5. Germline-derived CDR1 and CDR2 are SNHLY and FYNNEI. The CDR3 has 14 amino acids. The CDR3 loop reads CASRAAGIYNEQFF. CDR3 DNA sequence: TGTGCCAGCAGAGCAGCGGGGATCTACAATGAGCAGTTCTTC.